This T cell receptor (beta chain) was recovered during a study of PD-L1 blockade in urothelial cancer. Study-level findings and limits: Tumor-associated clones in the blood of durable-benefit patients grew more at 3 weeks.

In germline, CDR1 is LNHDA, CDR2 SQIVND (reference sequence). This CDR3 has 16 amino acids. V lost 7 bases and J 4 bases, leaving 19 bases between the germline ends. Only in-frame clones appear in the TCRdb table, and some are missing; sequencing was by immunoSEQ multiplex PCR. In the table there are some 57,000 clones, over 65% of which are singletons. In regard to this clone: Its antigen is currently unknown.

As to time point: pretreatment peripheral blood. The cohort comprised individuals with locally advanced or metastatic urothelial carcinoma. This chain links TRBV19 with TRBJ2-2, with D maybe TRBD1 (6 bases). The material was PBMCs, obtained around atezolizumab (anti-PD-L1) treatment. This sequence originates from a man between 50 and 59 years old with urothelial cancer. For the CDR3, the DNA is TGTGCCAGTAAGGGGGTGGCGGACCTCATCACCGGGGAGCTGTTTTTT. It is translated as CASKGVADLITGELFF. Looking up the rest from reference TRBV19 and TRBJ2-2 gives the full variable domain: DGGITQSPKYLFRKEGQNVTLSCEQNLNHDAMYWYRQDPGQGLRLIYYSQIVNDFQKGDIAEGYSVSREKKESFPLTVTSAQKNPTAFYLCASKGVADLITGELFFGEGSRLTVL.